One and the same sample provided the 30 T cell receptor beta chains below, sequenced in a study of OX40 agonist ivuxolimab in advanced cancers. The data were produced by immunoSEQ multiplex PCR, yet TCRdb's version contains in-frame clones alone and is incomplete. Among roughly 20,000 clones listed, around 85% were seen once. The sample consisted of CD4+ or CD8+ T cells sorted from blood, taken in a trial of the OX40 agonist ivuxolimab. The receptor set was obtained from an adult with an advanced solid tumor such as melanoma, head and neck, liver or kidney cancer.

The chain joins TRBV27 to TRBJ1-2; maybe TRBD1 (5 bases). The CDR3 runs 15 residues. The ends were cut back, 3 bases at V and 3 bases at J, with 14 bases in the middle. Germline CDR1 MNHEY, CDR2 SMNVEV (reference sequence). The CDR3 reads CASSFEFGGDYGYTF. In DNA form, the CDR3 reads TGTGCCAGCAGTTTCGAGTTCGGGGGTGACTATGGCTACACCTTC.

The rearrangement uses TRBV11-2 and TRBJ1-6, with D uncertain. This CDR3 contains 17 residues. The V gene lost 1 base and the J gene lost 0 bases, with 10 bases spanning the gap. Germline V gene lookup returns CDR1 SGHAT and CDR2 FQNNGV. The CDR3 nucleotides read TGTGCCAGCAGCTTAGTTGGCAGAAGCTCCTATAATTCACCCCTCCACTTT. Its protein product is CASSLVGRSSYNSPLHF.

The chain has TRBV6-5 and TRBJ2-1; 13 positions agree with TRBD2. Trimming took 7 bases from V and 6 from J; bases not matched to a gene: 6. This CDR3 has 15 residues. Germline V lookup: CDR1 MNHEY, CDR2 SVGAGI. The CDR3 region is CASTRTSGGANEQFF. In nucleotides, the CDR3 is TGTGCCAGCACCCGAACTAGCGGGGGGGCCAATGAGCAGTTCTTC.

V is TRBV7-9 and J is TRBJ1-1; D is unclear. The V end was cut by 1 base, the J end by 8 bases, with 8 bases between. CDR1 is SEHNR and CDR2 is FQNEAQ in the germline V gene (reference sequence). This CDR3 comprises 12 residues. The CDR3 DNA is TGTGCCAGCAGCTTAGACCGATTGGAAGCTTTCTTT. This encodes CASSLDRLEAFF.

The chain joins TRBV7-2 to TRBJ2-7; 9 bases are a match to TRBD1. With 0 bases clipped from V and 5 bases from J, the junction kept 8 bases outside the gene matches. This CDR3 spans 16 amino acids. In germline, CDR1 is SGHTA, CDR2 FQGNSA. DNA for the CDR3: TGTGCCAGCAGCTTAGCAACAGGGGGCGCGATCAACGAGCAGTACTTC. Amino acids: CASSLATGGAINEQYF.

The chain is built from TRBV2 and TRBJ2-2; D is possibly TRBD1 or TRBD2 (5 bases each). V lost 8 bases to trimming and J lost 4 bases, with 8 bases between them. This CDR3 contains 12 residues. Germline V gene sequence: CDR1 SNHLY, CDR2 FYNNEI. CDR3 region: CASPGPTGELFF. The CDR3 DNA follows: TGTGCCAGCCCGGGACCCACCGGGGAGCTGTTTTTT.

The rearrangement joins TRBV4-1 to TRBJ1-5, with 9 bases lining up with TRBD1. This CDR3 contains 16 residues. Germline lookup yields CDR1 MGHRA and CDR2 YSYEKL. Trimming removed 8 bases from V and 3 bases from J; junction bases left unmatched: 11. The CDR3 reads CASPDRGARANQPQHF. CDR3 DNA: TGCGCCAGCCCCGACAGGGGGGCAAGGGCCAATCAGCCCCAGCATTTT.

The chain joins TRBV7-2 to TRBJ2-7, with TRBD1 matching over 7 bases. Trimming cost V 1 base and J 2 bases; bases outside gene matches: 5. The CDR3 consists of 15 residues. Germline CDR1 reads SGHTA; CDR2 reads FQGNSA. CDR3 bases: TGTGCCAGCAGCTTAGAACAGGGGTACCCCTACGAGCAGTACTTC. It encodes CASSLEQGYPYEQYF.

V is TRBV6-1 and J is TRBJ1-1, with TRBD1 matching 8 bases. The CDR3 spans 14 residues. CDR1 and CDR2 (germline): MNHNS, SASEGT. J was trimmed by 7 bases and V by 2 bases; bases with no gene match: 6. CDR3 sequence (DNA): TGTGCCAGCAGTGAATCAGGGGGCCCTTTTGAAGCTTTCTTT. It encodes CASSESGGPFEAFF.

This sequence joins TRBV7-6 and TRBJ2-1; 10 bases are shared with TRBD1. V dropped 1 base and J dropped 14; count of bases not matched to a gene: 14. CDR3 length equals 16 residues. CDR1 is SGHVS, CDR2 FNYEAQ, per germline. The CDR3 sequence is CASSLDGTGVHGREFF. The CDR3 DNA reads as TGTGCCAGCAGCTTAGATGGGACAGGGGTTCACGGACGGGAGTTCTTC.

This chain links TRBV2 with TRBJ1-2; D may be TRBD1 (5 bases). Trimming stripped 1 base from V and 0 bases from J, with 12 bases between. CDR1 is SNHLY and CDR2 is FYNNEI in the germline V gene. The CDR3 sequence is 16 residues long. The CDR3 loop reads CASSEGGRAANYGYTF. The CDR3 nucleotides are TGTGCCAGCAGTGAAGGGGGACGGGCAGCTAACTATGGCTACACCTTC.

This chain uses TRBV29-1 with TRBJ1-2; 7 bases match TRBD1. CDR1 SQVTM and CDR2 ANQGSEA come from the germline V gene. The length of the CDR3 is 13 residues. Unmatched junction bases numbered 7, after V lost 7 bases and J lost 2 bases. CDR3 coding DNA: TGCAGCGGGGGGGACAGCGTGAACTATGGCTACACCTTC. This encodes CSGGDSVNYGYTF.

The J gene is TRBJ2-1, the V gene TRBV6-5; D not resolved. The CDR3 consists of 11 residues. CDR1 MNHEY and CDR2 SVGAGI come from the germline V gene. V was pared by 0 bases and J by 10 bases, with 4 bases between. The CDR3 reads CASSYSREQFF. The CDR3 DNA sequence: TGTGCCAGCAGTTACTCACGGGAGCAGTTCTTC.

The CDR3 sequence is CASSSGPMSSGELFF. The CDR3 DNA is TGTGCCAGCAGCTCCGGCCCGATGAGTTCCGGGGAGCTGTTTTTT. J is TRBJ2-2 and V is TRBV7-2; D remains unclear. Trimming stripped 4 bases from V and 6 bases from J, with 15 bases between. The length of the CDR3 is 15 residues. Germline V gene lookup returns CDR1 SGHTA and CDR2 FQGNSA. Supplemented by reference TRBV7-2 and TRBJ2-2, the full variable domain reads GAGVSQSPSNKVTEKGKDVELRCDPISGHTALYWYRQSLGQGLEFLIYFQGNSAPDKSGLPSDRFSAERTGGSVSTLTIQRTQQEDSAVYLCASSSGPMSSGELFFGEGSRLTVL.

This clone was observed a handful of times. The V and J genes are TRBV28 and TRBJ2-3, with TRBD2 identical over 14 bases. Germline V gene data show CDR1 as MDHEN and CDR2 as SYDVKM. The V segment lost 6 bases and the J segment 3 bases; nucleotides outside the gene matches: 11. CDR3 length equals 18 residues. For the CDR3, the DNA is TGTGCCAGCAGCCATCTCACGGGACTAGCGGGGGAGACAGATACGCAGTATTTT. It translates to CASSHLTGLAGETDTQYF. Drawing the rest from reference TRBV28 and TRBJ2-3, the complete variable domain is DVKVTQSSRYLVKRTGEKVFLECVQDMDHENMFWYRQDPGLGLRLIYFSYDVKMKEKGDIPEGYSVSREKKERFSLILESASTNQTSMYLCASSHLTGLAGETDTQYFGPGTRLTVL.

The CDR3 nucleotides are TGCAGCGTTGAAGGGCCCCAGTTAGGGACCCAGTACTTC. The encoded protein is CSVEGPQLGTQYF. V gene TRBV29-1 combines with J gene TRBJ2-5; D is unclear. V dropped 1 base and J dropped 7 bases, with 13 bases sitting between them. CDR1 is SQVTM and CDR2 is ANQGSEA in the germline V gene. This CDR3 has 13 amino acids.

The rearrangement links TRBV19 to TRBJ1-1, with TRBD1 matching 8 bases. CDR1 is LNHDA, CDR2 SQIVND, per germline (reference sequence). The J segment lost 1 base and the V segment lost 10 bases, leaving 2 bases of the junction unmatched. The CDR3 has 12 amino acids. The CDR3 spells CATGQGNTEAFF. The CDR3 region has the DNA TGTGCCACCGGACAGGGGAACACTGAAGCTTTCTTT.

V and J are TRBV21-1 and TRBJ1-5; the listed D gene, TRBD1, was not tested against the DNA. TRBV21-1 is a known pseudogene. The CDR3 is 17 amino acids. CDR3 loop: CASGAPRMTGAVQPQHF. The CDR3 region has the DNA TGTGCCAGCGGCGCTCCCCGGATGACAGGGGCCGTCCAGCCCCAGCATTTT.

Details on this clone: Germline and junction disagree at one end, which may indicate a read error. V and J are TRBV4-1 and TRBJ1-2; 8 bases are shared with TRBD1. This CDR3 has 14 residues. The germline V gene has CDR1 MGHRA and CDR2 YSYEKL. The CDR3 DNA reads TGCGCCAGCAGCCAAGATCTTACAGGGGGTGACACTTTCTTC. The encoded protein is CASSQDLTGGDTFF.

CDR3 sequence (DNA): TGTGCCAGCAGCCACCCCGTGGGGCGGTCTGGGGCCAACGTCCTGACTTTC. It is translated as CASSHPVGRSGANVLTF. This sequence joins TRBV7-2 and TRBJ2-6, with D maybe TRBD1 (5 bases). The CDR3 extends over 17 amino acids. Per the germline V gene, CDR1 is SGHTA and CDR2 is FQGNSA. V dropped 5 bases and J dropped 1 base, with 15 bases sitting between them. Drawing the rest from reference TRBV7-2 and TRBJ2-6, the complete variable domain is GAGVSQSPSNKVTEKGKDVELRCDPISGHTALYWYRQSLGQGLEFLIYFQGNSAPDKSGLPSDRFSAERTGGSVSTLTIQRTQQEDSAVYLCASSHPVGRSGANVLTFGAGSRLTVL.

This clone was found a few times. This rearrangement joins TRBV4-1 to TRBJ2-5, with D possibly matching TRBD2 (5 bases). The CDR3 length is 14 residues. Germline CDR1 MGHRA, CDR2 YSYEKL. V was clipped by 0 bases and J by 6 bases, with 11 bases between them. The CDR3 region has the DNA TGCGCCAGCAGCCAAGAGGACTTCGAAAAGACCCAGTACTTC. Translation gives CASSQEDFEKTQYF.

This sequence joins TRBV7-6 and TRBJ2-7, with a weak D call TRBD1 (5 bases). The germline gives CDR1 SGHVS, CDR2 FNYEAQ. The CDR3 is 19 residues long. Trimming stripped 1 base from V and 5 bases from J, with 27 bases between. CDR3 nucleotides: TGTGCCAGCAGCTTAGACGGATTGGCACAGCCAGGGCGTATGAACGAGCAGTACTTC. Translated, it gives CASSLDGLAQPGRMNEQYF.

This clone occurred a few times. The V call is TRBV6-1, the J call TRBJ1-5; a weak D match, TRBD1 (6 bases). There are 16 residues in the CDR3. V gave up 1 base and J gave up 2 bases, with 12 bases separating them. Germline CDR1 and CDR2: MNHNS and SASEGT. The CDR3 DNA follows: TGTGCCAGCAGTGAAGAGGGGGGCGGAGGCAATCAGCCCCAGCATTTT. Encoded protein: CASSEEGGGGNQPQHF.

The genes are TRBV11-2 and TRBJ2-2; 7 bases fit TRBD2. The CDR3 is 15 amino acids. With V trimmed by 7 bases and J by 6 bases, 11 bases remained unmatched. Germline V gives CDR1 SGHAT, CDR2 FQNNGV. CDR3 sequence (DNA): TGTGCCAGCACCCTCCCGGGGAGGGCTCCCGGGGAGCTGTTTTTT. This translates into CASTLPGRAPGELFF.

The count of this clone is one. The V gene is TRBV6-5, the J gene TRBJ1-2; unclear D gene. This CDR3 region has 15 residues. The V and J ends lost 0 bases and 6 bases respectively, with 14 bases between them. Germline V gives CDR1 MNHEY, CDR2 SVGAGI. CDR3 nucleotides: TGTGCCAGCAGTTACTCGGGCAGGATGGGCGATGGCTACACCTTC. Its translation is CASSYSGRMGDGYTF.

V is TRBV11-2 and J is TRBJ2-7; D uncertain. This CDR3 comprises 13 residues. Germline lookup yields CDR1 SGHAT and CDR2 FQNNGV. V dropped 6 bases and J dropped 2 bases, with 11 bases sitting between them. The CDR3 sequence is CASSNGLPYEQYF. The CDR3 DNA follows: TGTGCCAGCAGTAACGGCCTACCCTACGAGCAGTACTTC. The full variable domain, in which reference TRBV11-2 and TRBJ2-7 provide the parts outside the CDR3, is EAGVAQSPRYKIIEKRQSVAFWCNPISGHATLYWYQQILGQGPKLLIQFQNNGVVDDSQLPKDRFSAERLKGVDSTLKIQPAKLEDSAVYLCASSNGLPYEQYFGPGTRLTVT.

The chain has TRBV19 and TRBJ1-2; tentatively, D is TRBD1 (6 bases). CDR3 length: 14 amino acids. V lost 6 bases to trimming and J lost 2 bases, with 13 bases between them. CDR1 is LNHDA, CDR2 SQIVND, per germline (reference sequence). CDR3 sequence: CASRQGQQNYGYTF. The CDR3 nucleotides read TGTGCCAGTAGGCAGGGACAACAAAACTATGGCTACACCTTC.

This chain joins TRBV27 and TRBJ2-5, with D unresolved. This CDR3 is 12 amino acids long. The germline V gene has CDR1 MNHEY and CDR2 SMNVEV (reference sequence). V lost 6 bases, J lost 2 bases, and 7 bases lay in between. CDR3 nucleotide sequence: TGTGCCAGCAGGTCAGAGCAAGAGACCCAGTACTTC. This encodes CASRSEQETQYF.

V gene TRBV25-1 combines with J gene TRBJ1-2; D uncertain. The CDR3 covers 15 residues. V shed 1 base and J shed 2 bases, with 11 bases lying between them. CDR1 MGHDK and CDR2 SYGVNS come from the germline V gene. CDR3 loop: CASSEWIGKNYGYTF. CDR3 sequence (DNA): TGTGCCAGCAGTGAATGGATCGGGAAGAACTATGGCTACACCTTC.

V and J are TRBV12-5 and TRBJ1-1, with 10 bases aligning to TRBD1. J gave up 1 base and V 0 bases, and 11 bases lay outside the gene matches. Germline CDR1 and CDR2: LGHNT and FRNRAP. The CDR3 has 19 residues. The CDR3 sequence is CASGLVPTGTGVPNTEAFF. CDR3 nucleotide sequence: TGTGCTAGTGGTTTGGTACCCACCGGGACAGGGGTCCCGAACACTGAAGCTTTCTTT.